This TCR beta chain was captured by sequencing in a study of OX40 agonist ivuxolimab in advanced cancers. Method: immunoSEQ multiplex PCR; TCRdb's copy keeps in-frame clones and lacks some. Altogether tens of thousands of clones are present, roughly 84% being singletons, with the ten largest covering about 1%. With respect to this clone: Its antigen remains unidentified.

The CDR3 has 15 amino acids. V lost 4 bases to trimming and J lost 4 bases; unmatched junction nucleotides: 4. Germline values: CDR1 KGHSH, CDR2 LQKENI. Regarding the study as a whole: Both CD4+ and CD8+ T cell populations in blood had undergone clonal expansion by week 6 at 0.1 to 3.0 mg/kg.

Systemic immunosuppression or autoimmune disease history was grounds to exclude patients. This TCR was recovered from an adult with an advanced solid tumor such as melanoma, head and neck, liver or kidney cancer. This sample comprised CD4+ or CD8+ T cells sorted from blood, obtained in a trial of the OX40 agonist ivuxolimab. The rearrangement joins TRBV18 to TRBJ1-4; 9 nucleotides align to TRBD1. The CDR3 reads CASSLAGQGNEKLFF. DNA of the CDR3: TGTGCCAGCTCACTGGCGGGACAGGGTAATGAAAAACTGTTTTTT.